This is a list of T cell receptor beta chains from one sample in a study of blood T cell repertoires in COVID-19. This table comes from immunoSEQ multiplex PCR, and its TCRdb copy is limited to in-frame clones, with some not included. The sample contains some 500,000 clones, roughly 90% of which appear only once. The sequenced sample consisted of PBMCs or T cells enriched from blood (not recorded which). These receptor sequences come from a woman in her thirties or forties who had recovered from COVID-19. CDR3s include the opening cysteine and the closing phenylalanine or tryptophan. A D gene is named only where the DNA matches it firmly. The size of a clone is reported for some rows only, either as once, few or many, or as a class for expanded clones.

len | abundance | j_gene | v_gene | d_gene | CDR3nt | CDR3aa
18 | NA | TRBJ2-2 | TRBV4-1 | TRBD2 | TGCGCCAGCAGCCAAGGGTTAGCGGGAGGGCCTATGGTCGGGGAGCTGTTTTTT | CASSQGLAGGPMVGELFF
14 | NA | TRBJ2-1 | TRBV27 | TRBD1 | TGTGCCAGCAGTAGGACAGGGAGCTACAATGAGCAGTTCTTC | CASSRTGSYNEQFF
14 | few | TRBJ1-2 | TRBV27 | NA | TGTGCCAGCAGTTCGACACGAAGTTTCTATGGCTACACCTTC | CASSSTRSFYGYTF
16 | NA | TRBJ1-1 | TRBV6-1 | NA | TGTGCCAGCAGTGAATACTACGCGAAACCGAACACTGAAGCTTTCTTT | CASSEYYAKPNTEAFF
14 | NA | TRBJ2-3 | TRBV10-3 | NA | TGTGCCATCAGTCGACAGGTTGGGGCAGATACGCAGTATTTT | CAISRQVGADTQYF
14 | NA | TRBJ2-7 | TRBV18 | NA | TGTGCCAGCTCACCCTACCGGGACTCCTACGAGCAGTACTTC | CASSPYRDSYEQYF
13 | NA | TRBJ1-2 | TRBV2 | TRBD1 | TGTGCCAGCAAGGCAGGGGGCTACTATGGCTACACCTTC | CASKAGGYYGYTF
16 | NA | TRBJ2-7 | TRBV5-6 | TRBD2 | TGTGCCAGCAGCTCTCTAGCGGGAGGGCCCCCCTACGAGCAGTACTTC | CASSSLAGGPPYEQYF
13 | NA | TRBJ1-1 | TRBV12-5 | NA | TGTGCTAGTGGTTGGGGGCTAGGCACTGAAGCTTTCTTT | CASGWGLGTEAFF
19 | NA | TRBJ2-1 | TRBV9 | TRBD2 | TGTGCCAGCAGCGTAGCAGGGCTAGCGGGGGATTTGTCCTACAATGAGCAGTTCTTC | CASSVAGLAGDLSYNEQFF
14 | NA | TRBJ2-7 | TRBV6-5 | TRBD1 | TGTGCCAGCAGTTACGGGACAGGGGAATACGAGCAGTACTTC | CASSYGTGEYEQYF
12 | NA | TRBJ1-2 | TRBV27 | TRBD1 | TGTGCCAGCCTTGACAGGGCCTATGGCTACACCTTC | CASLDRAYGYTF
14 | few | TRBJ1-2 | TRBV2 | TRBD1 | TGTGCCAGCAGTCCCGGACAGGCTAACTATGGCTACACCTTC | CASSPGQANYGYTF
13 | few | TRBJ2-7 | TRBV4-3 | NA | TGCGCCAGCAGCCAAGTCCTCGGGGGAGAGCAGTACTTC | CASSQVLGGEQYF